The source of this T cell receptor (beta chain) is a study of control samples from healthy donors and cancer patients. The data were produced by immunoSEQ multiplex PCR, yet TCRdb's version contains in-frame clones alone and is incomplete. Of about 170,000 clones listed, around 92% were seen once; the top ten hold 1.5%. V lost 3 bases and J lost 7, with 6 bases in between. CDR1 is SGHDN and CDR2 is FVKESK in the germline V gene. This CDR3 is 11 amino acids long. Specimen: blood. The chain joins TRBV14 to TRBJ1-1; weak D call: TRBD1 (5 bases). The TCR originated in a woman aged 25-40 years in good health. In DNA form, the CDR3 reads TGTGCCAGCAGCCAGGGGGTTGAAGCTTTCTTT. Its translation is CASSQGVEAFF.